This is a list of T cell receptor beta chains from one sample in a study of shared T cell receptors in the human thymus. Libraries were prepared by immunoSEQ multiplex PCR; TCRdb keeps only in-frame clonotypes and omits some of them. The sample has hundreds of thousands of clones; approximately 85% are singletons. These data also featured in a second study, about human thymus T cells.

Source material: thymocytes. The source of these receptors is a girl less than two years old with a congenital heart defect. The CDR3 runs from the conserved cysteine through the conserved F or W. A D gene is named only where the DNA matches it firmly. Where a row states a size, it is once, few, many or the class of an expanded clone; other rows omit it.

J: TRBJ1-3; D: -; V: TRBV5-1; size: -; DNA: TGCGCCAGCAGCCACCCTTCGGGGAGGTCCGGGGACGGCACTTTTTCTGGAAACACCATATATTTT; CDR3: CASSHPSGRSGDGTFSGNTIYF
J: TRBJ2-7; D: TRBD1; V: TRBV9; size: -; DNA: TGTGCCAGCAGCGTAGCTGGGGACAGGGTACTCGAGCAGTACTTC; CDR3: CASSVAGDRVLEQYF
J: TRBJ2-7; D: TRBD1; V: TRBV19; size: -; DNA: TGTGCCAGTAGGAGAGAAAACGACAGGGGGGGCTACGAGCAGTACTTC; CDR3: CASRRENDRGGYEQYF
J: TRBJ1-4; D: TRBD1; V: TRBV14; size: -; DNA: TGTGCCAGCAGCCGCCCAGGGGGAGCGTACGAAAAACTGTTTTTT; CDR3: CASSRPGGAYEKLFF
J: TRBJ2-3; D: -; V: TRBV9; size: -; DNA: TGTGCCAGCAGCCCGAGGGGGGGGGCCCGAGATACGCAGTATTTT; CDR3: CASSPRGGARDTQYF
J: TRBJ1-6; D: -; V: TRBV4-3; size: -; DNA: TGCGCCAGCAGGGTACACAGGCCCGTTCTGGGCTATAATTCACCCCTCCACTTT; CDR3: CASRVHRPVLGYNSPLHF
J: TRBJ1-2; D: TRBD1; V: TRBV4-1; size: -; DNA: TGCGCCAGCAGCCACTCGACAGGGGGCTGGAAAGGCTACACCTTC; CDR3: CASSHSTGGWKGYTF
J: TRBJ2-5; D: -; V: TRBV29-1; size: -; DNA: TGCAGCGTTGCACTAAAAAAGGCGGCCGAGACCCAGTACTTC; CDR3: CSVALKKAAETQYF
J: TRBJ2-5; D: -; V: TRBV25-1; size: -; DNA: TGTGCCAGCAGTGGTGCGGGGAAAGAGACCCAGTACTTC; CDR3: CASSGAGKETQYF
J: TRBJ1-1; D: TRBD1; V: TRBV15; size: few; DNA: TGTGCCACCAGCAGAGATAAGGGACAGGGGGGGAACACTGAAGCTTTCTTT; CDR3: CATSRDKGQGGNTEAFF
J: TRBJ1-2; D: TRBD1; V: TRBV5-1; size: -; DNA: TGCGCCAGCAGCTTGGCAGGGGGATTTGACTATGGCTACACCTTC; CDR3: CASSLAGGFDYGYTF
J: TRBJ2-3; D: -; V: TRBV4-3; size: -; DNA: TGCGCCAGCAGCGACTCCCTGGCGCAGGATACGCAGTATTTT; CDR3: CASSDSLAQDTQYF
J: TRBJ2-3; D: -; V: TRBV5-6; size: -; DNA: TGTGCCAGCAGCCTTTACAGGGTTTGGTTCAAAATAAAAGATACGCAGTATTTT; CDR3: CASSLYRVWFKIKDTQYF
J: TRBJ2-7; D: TRBD2; V: TRBV5-6; size: -; DNA: TGTGCCAGCAGCCAGCCGCCCCATAGCGGGGGGAGGTACGAGCAGTACTTC; CDR3: CASSQPPHSGGRYEQYF
J: TRBJ1-3; D: -; V: TRBV7-9; size: -; DNA: TGTGCCAGCCGGGCGGTTGGGGACATGCACACCATATATTTT; CDR3: CASRAVGDMHTIYF
J: TRBJ1-5; D: TRBD1; V: TRBV16; size: -; DNA: TGTGCCAGCAGCCAATCGGAGACAGGGATTAGCAATCAGCCCCAGCATTTT; CDR3: CASSQSETGISNQPQHF
J: TRBJ2-1; D: TRBD2; V: TRBV7-9; size: -; DNA: TGTGCCAGCAGAAGGGGACTAGCGGGGGGTGACTACAATGAGCAGTTCTTC; CDR3: CASRRGLAGGDYNEQFF
J: TRBJ1-5; D: -; V: TRBV6-1; size: once; DNA: TGTGCCAGCAGTCGCTCAGGGATCCCTGATCAGCCCCAGCATTTT; CDR3: CASSRSGIPDQPQHF
J: TRBJ1-4; D: -; V: TRBV11-3; size: -; DNA: TGTGCCAGCAGCTTAATGACCCCGCGGCTCCTCAATGAAAAACTGTTTTTT; CDR3: CASSLMTPRLLNEKLFF
J: TRBJ2-1; D: TRBD1; V: TRBV29-1; size: -; DNA: TGCAGCGTTGGGTATGGTAGGGACAGTGATTTCTTC; CDR3: CSVGYGRDSDFF
J: TRBJ1-5; D: TRBD1; V: TRBV27; size: -; DNA: TGTGCCAGCAGTCCAGAGGGACAGGGGAATGTCTGGCCCCAGCATTTT; CDR3: CASSPEGQGNVWPQHF
J: TRBJ1-2; D: -; V: TRBV7-2; size: -; DNA: TGTGCCAGCAGCTTAGTTTGGCGGACAGCCAGCTATGCAAACTATGGCTACACCTTC; CDR3: CASSLVWRTASYANYGYTF
J: TRBJ2-6; D: TRBD1; V: TRBV30; size: -; DNA: TGTGCCTGGCGCGCGATTCAGGGGGCTGGGGCCAACGTCCTGACTTTC; CDR3: CAWRAIQGAGANVLTF
J: TRBJ2-1; D: TRBD1; V: TRBV29-1; size: -; DNA: TGCAGCGTCACAGGGGGCCGCTACAATGAGCAGTTCTTC; CDR3: CSVTGGRYNEQFF
J: TRBJ1-6; D: -; V: TRBV13; size: -; DNA: TGTGCCAGCAGCTTATTCAACAAATTATCCTCCCCCCTCCACTTT; CDR3: CASSLFNKLSSPLHF
J: TRBJ2-7; D: TRBD1; V: TRBV11-2; size: -; DNA: TGTGCCAGCAGCCAAGGGACAGGGGGGACCTACGAGCAGTACTTC; CDR3: CASSQGTGGTYEQYF
J: TRBJ1-5; D: -; V: TRBV4-3; size: -; DNA: TGCGCCAGCAGCCAAGATTTCATAGGGTTAAGGGGTTGCCAGCCCCAGCATTTT; CDR3: CASSQDFIGLRGCQPQHF
J: TRBJ1-4; D: -; V: TRBV18; size: -; DNA: TGTGCCAGCTCACTAAGTTTAGAGGGTTTGCATGAAAAACTGTTTTTT; CDR3: CASSLSLEGLHEKLFF
J: TRBJ1-2; D: TRBD1; V: TRBV6-5; size: -; DNA: TGTGCCAGCAGTTACGGAAGGGGGCGTTTAGGTGGCTACACCTTC; CDR3: CASSYGRGRLGGYTF
J: TRBJ2-7; D: -; V: TRBV11-2; size: few; DNA: TGTGCCAGCAGCTTACGGGGGATCGTTTACGAGCAGTACTTC; CDR3: CASSLRGIVYEQYF
J: TRBJ1-4; D: TRBD1; V: TRBV7-9; size: once; DNA: TGTGCCAGCAGCTTAAGAGGCGAGGGGGCTGGTGAAAAACTGTTTTTT; CDR3: CASSLRGEGAGEKLFF
J: TRBJ2-2; D: TRBD1; V: TRBV28; size: -; DNA: TGTGCCAGCAGTTTTTCCAGGGGGTTTGGCATCACCGGGGAGCTGTTTTTT; CDR3: CASSFSRGFGITGELFF
J: TRBJ1-2; D: -; V: TRBV9; size: -; DNA: TGTGCCAGCAGCGTAGAACAGAAGGGAGTCTATGGCTACACCTTC; CDR3: CASSVEQKGVYGYTF
J: TRBJ1-2; D: TRBD1; V: TRBV28; size: -; DNA: TGTGCCAGCAACAAGGGGGCGGACTATGGCTACACCTTC; CDR3: CASNKGADYGYTF